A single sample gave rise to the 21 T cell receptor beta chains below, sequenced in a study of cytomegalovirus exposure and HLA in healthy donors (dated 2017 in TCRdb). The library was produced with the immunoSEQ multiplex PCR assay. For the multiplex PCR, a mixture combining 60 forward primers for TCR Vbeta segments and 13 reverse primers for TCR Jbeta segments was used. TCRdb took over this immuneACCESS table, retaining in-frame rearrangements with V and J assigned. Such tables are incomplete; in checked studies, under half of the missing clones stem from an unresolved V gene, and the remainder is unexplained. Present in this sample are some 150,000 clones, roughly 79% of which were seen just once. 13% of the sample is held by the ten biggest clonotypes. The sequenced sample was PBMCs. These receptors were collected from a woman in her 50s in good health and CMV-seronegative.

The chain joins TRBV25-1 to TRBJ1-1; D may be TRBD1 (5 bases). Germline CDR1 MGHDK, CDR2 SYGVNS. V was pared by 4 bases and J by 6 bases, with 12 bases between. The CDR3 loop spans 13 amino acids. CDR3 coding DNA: TGTGCCAGCAGTGGGCAAGGGGCTGCTGAAGCTTTCTTT. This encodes CASSGQGAAEAFF.

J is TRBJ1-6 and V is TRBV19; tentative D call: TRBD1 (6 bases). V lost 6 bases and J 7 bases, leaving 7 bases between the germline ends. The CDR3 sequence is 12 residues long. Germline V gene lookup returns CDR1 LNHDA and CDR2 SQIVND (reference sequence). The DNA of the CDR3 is TGTGCCAGTAGAACAGGGAATTCACCCCTCCACTTT. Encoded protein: CASRTGNSPLHF.

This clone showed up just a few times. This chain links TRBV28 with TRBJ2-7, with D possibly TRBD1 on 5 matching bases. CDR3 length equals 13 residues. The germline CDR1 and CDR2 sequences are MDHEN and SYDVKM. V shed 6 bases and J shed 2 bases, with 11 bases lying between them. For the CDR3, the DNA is TGTGCCAGCAGACCGACAGCAACCTACGAGCAGTACTTC. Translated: CASRPTATYEQYF.

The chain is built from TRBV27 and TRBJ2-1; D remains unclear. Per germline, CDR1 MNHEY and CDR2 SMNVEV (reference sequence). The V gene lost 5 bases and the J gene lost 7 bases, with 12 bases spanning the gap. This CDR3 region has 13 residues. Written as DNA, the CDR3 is TGTGCCAGCAGTAACGGGTTATTTAATGAGCAGTTCTTC. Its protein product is CASSNGLFNEQFF.

The chain's CDR3 is CAISDRQNYGYTF. The CDR3 DNA sequence: TGTGCCATCAGTGACAGGCAGAACTATGGCTACACCTTC. The chain is built from TRBV10-3 and TRBJ1-2; D is ambiguous. Trimming cost V 3 bases and J 2 bases, with 7 bases left between them. Germline V gene lookup returns CDR1 ENHRY and CDR2 SYGVKD. The CDR3 consists of 13 residues.

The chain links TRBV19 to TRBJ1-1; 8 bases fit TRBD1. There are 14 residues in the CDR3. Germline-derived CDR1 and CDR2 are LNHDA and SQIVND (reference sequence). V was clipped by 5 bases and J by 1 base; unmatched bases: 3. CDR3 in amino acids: CASSPGTGNTEAFF. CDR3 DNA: TGTGCCAGTAGTCCCGGGACAGGGAACACTGAAGCTTTCTTT. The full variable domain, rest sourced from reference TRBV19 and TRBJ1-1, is DGGITQSPKYLFRKEGQNVTLSCEQNLNHDAMYWYRQDPGQGLRLIYYSQIVNDFQKGDIAEGYSVSREKKESFPLTVTSAQKNPTAFYLCASSPGTGNTEAFFGQGTRLTVV.

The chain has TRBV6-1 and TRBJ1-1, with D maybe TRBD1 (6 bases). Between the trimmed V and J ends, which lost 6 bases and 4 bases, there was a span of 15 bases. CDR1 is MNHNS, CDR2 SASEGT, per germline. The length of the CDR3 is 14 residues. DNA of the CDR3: TGTGCCAGCAGCGGAATGAACAGGGCCACTGAAGCTTTCTTT. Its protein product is CASSGMNRATEAFF.

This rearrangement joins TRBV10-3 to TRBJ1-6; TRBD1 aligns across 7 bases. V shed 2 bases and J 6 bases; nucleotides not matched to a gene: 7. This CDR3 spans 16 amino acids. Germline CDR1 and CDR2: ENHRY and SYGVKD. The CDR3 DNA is TGTGCCATCAGTGAGAGTAGGGGACAGCTTAATTCACCCCTCCACTTT. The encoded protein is CAISESRGQLNSPLHF.

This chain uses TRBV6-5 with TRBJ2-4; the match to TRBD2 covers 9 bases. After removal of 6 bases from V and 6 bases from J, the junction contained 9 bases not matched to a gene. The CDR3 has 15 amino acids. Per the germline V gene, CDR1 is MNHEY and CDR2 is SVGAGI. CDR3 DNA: TGTGCCAGCAGATCGGGCGGGGGGGCGAGAAACATTCAGTACTTC. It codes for CASRSGGGARNIQYF.

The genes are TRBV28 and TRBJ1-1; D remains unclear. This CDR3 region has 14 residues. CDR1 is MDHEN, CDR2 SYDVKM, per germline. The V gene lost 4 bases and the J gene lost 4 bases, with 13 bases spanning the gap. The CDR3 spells CASSSRQEVTEAFF. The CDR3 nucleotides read TGTGCCAGCAGTTCACGCCAGGAGGTCACTGAAGCTTTCTTT.

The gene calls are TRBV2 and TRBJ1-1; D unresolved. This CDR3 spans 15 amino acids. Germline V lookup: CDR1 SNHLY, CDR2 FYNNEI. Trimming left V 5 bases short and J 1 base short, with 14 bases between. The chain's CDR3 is CASSLFKAGNTEAFF. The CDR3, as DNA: TGTGCCAGCAGTTTATTTAAGGCGGGGAACACTGAAGCTTTCTTT.

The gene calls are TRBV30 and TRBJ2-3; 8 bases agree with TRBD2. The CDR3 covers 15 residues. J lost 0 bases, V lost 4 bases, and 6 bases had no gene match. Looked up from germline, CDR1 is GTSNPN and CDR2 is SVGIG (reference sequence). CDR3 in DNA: TGTGCCTGGACAGCGGGGGACTCTAGCACAGATACGCAGTATTTT. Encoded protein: CAWTAGDSSTDTQYF.

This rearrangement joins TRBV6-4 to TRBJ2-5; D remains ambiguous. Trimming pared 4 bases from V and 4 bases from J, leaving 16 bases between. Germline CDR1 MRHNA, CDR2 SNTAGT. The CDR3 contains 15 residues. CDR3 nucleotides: TGTGCCAGCAGTGGGGCAGCCAACGACCTAGAGACCCAGTACTTC. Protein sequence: CASSGAANDLETQYF.

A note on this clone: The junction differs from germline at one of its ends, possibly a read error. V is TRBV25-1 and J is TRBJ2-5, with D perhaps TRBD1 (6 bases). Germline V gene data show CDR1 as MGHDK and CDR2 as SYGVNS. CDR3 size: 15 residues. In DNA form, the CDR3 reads TGTGCCAGCAGCGAATATTGGGACACCCGAGGGGCCCAGTACTTC. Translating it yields CASSEYWDTRGAQYF.

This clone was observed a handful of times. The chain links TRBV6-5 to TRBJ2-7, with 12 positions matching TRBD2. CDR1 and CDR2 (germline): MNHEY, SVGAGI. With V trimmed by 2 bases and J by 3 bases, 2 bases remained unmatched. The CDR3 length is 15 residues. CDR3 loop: CASSYRTSGNYEQYF. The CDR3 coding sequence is TGTGCCAGCAGTTACCGGACTAGCGGGAACTACGAGCAGTACTTC.

The CDR3 loop reads CASSPDLQGALDGYGYTF. Here the CDR3 DNA reads TGTGCCAGCAGCCCGGACCTACAGGGGGCGCTGGATGGGTATGGCTACACCTTC. The chain couples TRBV5-4 to TRBJ1-2; 9 nucleotides align to TRBD1. This CDR3 is built from 18 residues. The V gene's germline CDR1 is SGHNT and CDR2 YYREEE (reference sequence). Losses at the gene ends were 4 bases for V and 5 bases for J; bases not matched to a gene: 18. Together with reference TRBV5-4 and TRBJ1-2, the CDR3 gives the full variable domain: ETGVTQSPTHLIKTRGQQVTLRCSSQSGHNTVSWYQQALGQGPQFIFQYYREEENGRGNFPPRFSGLQFPNYSSELNVNALELDDSALYLCASSPDLQGALDGYGYTFGSGTRLTVV.

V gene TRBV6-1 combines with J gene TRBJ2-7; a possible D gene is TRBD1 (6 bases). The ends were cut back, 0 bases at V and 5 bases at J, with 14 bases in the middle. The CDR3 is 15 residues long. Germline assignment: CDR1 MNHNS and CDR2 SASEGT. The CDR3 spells CASSEAWQGSDEQYF. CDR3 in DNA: TGTGCCAGCAGTGAAGCGTGGCAGGGGAGCGACGAGCAGTACTTC.

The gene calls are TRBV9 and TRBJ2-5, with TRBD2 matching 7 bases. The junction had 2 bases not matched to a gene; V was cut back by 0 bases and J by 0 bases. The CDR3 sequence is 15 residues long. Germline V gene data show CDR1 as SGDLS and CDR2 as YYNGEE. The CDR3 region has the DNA TGTGCCAGCAGCGTAGTGGGGGGGTACCAAGAGACCCAGTACTTC. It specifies CASSVVGGYQETQYF.

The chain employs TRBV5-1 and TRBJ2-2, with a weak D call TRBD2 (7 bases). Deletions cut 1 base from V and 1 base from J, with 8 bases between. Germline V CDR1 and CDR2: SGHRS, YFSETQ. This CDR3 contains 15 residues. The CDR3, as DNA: TGCGCCAGCAGCTTGAGGGGGGGGAACACCGGGGAGCTGTTTTTT. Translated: CASSLRGGNTGELFF.

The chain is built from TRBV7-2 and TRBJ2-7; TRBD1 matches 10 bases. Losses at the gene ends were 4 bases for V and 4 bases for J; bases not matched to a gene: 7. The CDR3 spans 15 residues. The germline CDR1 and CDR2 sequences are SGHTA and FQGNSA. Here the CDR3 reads CASSWVPGQGYEQYF. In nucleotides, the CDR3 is TGTGCCAGCAGCTGGGTCCCGGGACAGGGGTACGAGCAGTACTTC.

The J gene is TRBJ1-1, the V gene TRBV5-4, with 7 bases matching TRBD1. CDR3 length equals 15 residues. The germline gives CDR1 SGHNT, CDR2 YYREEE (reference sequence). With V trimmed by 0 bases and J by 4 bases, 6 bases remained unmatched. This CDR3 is CASSLGTGRSTEAFF. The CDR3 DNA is TGTGCCAGCAGCTTGGGGACAGGACGATCCACTGAAGCTTTCTTT.